The source of this T cell receptor (beta chain) is a study of T cell repertoires in cytomegalovirus infection. Whole-study context: The authors used CMV epitopes that were HLA-C-restricted (recently identified) and HLA-B-restricted (well studied). Both a matching HLA type and CMV infection were indicated by public TCR beta signatures.

The table lists this clonotype with a few counts. Its target is not known. TCRdb ran MiXCR on the reads and lists one entry per CDR3 protein. This sample has some 43,000 distinct CDR3 sequences; roughly 20% occur once, and the top ten carry roughly 89%. Points from the study as a whole: The ex vivo response showed dominance by HLA-C-restricted CMV-specific TCR beta clonotypes.

The CDR3 is 14 amino acids. CDR1 is LGHNA, CDR2 YSLEER, per germline. Unmatched junction bases numbered 8, after V lost 4 bases and J lost 9 bases. Sequencing used CD8+ T cells from cultured PBMCs, obtained from culture after CMV antigen stimulation. The source of this sequence is a human donor in good health (CMV status not recorded). Some clones in this sample may be carry-over from other donors' samples. The chain is built from TRBV4-3 and TRBJ2-1, with 8 bases lining up with TRBD2. In DNA, the CDR3 is TGCGCCAGCAGCCCTTGGACTAGCTTCGGTGAGCAGTTCTTC. Its protein is CASSPWTSFGEQFF.